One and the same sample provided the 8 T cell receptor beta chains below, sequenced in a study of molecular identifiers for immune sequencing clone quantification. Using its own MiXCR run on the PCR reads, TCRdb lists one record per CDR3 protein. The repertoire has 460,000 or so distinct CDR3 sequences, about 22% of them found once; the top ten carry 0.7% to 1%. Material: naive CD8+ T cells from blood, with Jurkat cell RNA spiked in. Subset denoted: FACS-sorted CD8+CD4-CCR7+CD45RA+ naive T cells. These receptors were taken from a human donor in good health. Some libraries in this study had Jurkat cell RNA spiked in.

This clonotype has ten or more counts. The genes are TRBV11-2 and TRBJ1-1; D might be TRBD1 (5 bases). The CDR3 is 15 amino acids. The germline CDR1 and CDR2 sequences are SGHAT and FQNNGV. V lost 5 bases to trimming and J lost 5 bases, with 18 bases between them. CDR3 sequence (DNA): TGTGCCAGCAGCAGCTTACTCGGCGGGGCGACTGAAGCTTTCTTT. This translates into CASSSLLGGATEAFF.

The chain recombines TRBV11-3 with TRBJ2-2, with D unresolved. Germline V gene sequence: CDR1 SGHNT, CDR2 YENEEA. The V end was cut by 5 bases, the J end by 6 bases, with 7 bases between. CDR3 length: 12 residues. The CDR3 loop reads CASSPASGELFF. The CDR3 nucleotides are TGTGCCAGCAGCCCGGCGTCCGGGGAGCTGTTTTTT.

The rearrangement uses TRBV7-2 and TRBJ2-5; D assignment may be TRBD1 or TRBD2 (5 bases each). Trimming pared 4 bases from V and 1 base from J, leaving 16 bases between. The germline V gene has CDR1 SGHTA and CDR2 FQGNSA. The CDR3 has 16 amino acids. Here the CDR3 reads CASSSHGTTPQETQYF. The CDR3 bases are TGTGCCAGCAGCTCCCATGGGACCACCCCCCAAGAGACCCAGTACTTC.

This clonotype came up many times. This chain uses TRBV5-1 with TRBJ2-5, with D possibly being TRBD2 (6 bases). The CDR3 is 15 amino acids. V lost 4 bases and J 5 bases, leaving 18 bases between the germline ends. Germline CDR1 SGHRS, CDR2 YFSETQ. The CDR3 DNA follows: TGCGCCAGCAGCCGGACGGGACTCCTCTCGGAGACCCAGTACTTC. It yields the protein CASSRTGLLSETQYF.

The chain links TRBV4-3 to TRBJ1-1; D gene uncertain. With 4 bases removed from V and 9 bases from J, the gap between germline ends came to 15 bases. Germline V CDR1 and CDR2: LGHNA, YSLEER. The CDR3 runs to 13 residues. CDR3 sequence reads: CASSRTRETKAFF. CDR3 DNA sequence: TGCGCCAGCAGCCGAACACGGGAGACTAAAGCTTTCTTT.

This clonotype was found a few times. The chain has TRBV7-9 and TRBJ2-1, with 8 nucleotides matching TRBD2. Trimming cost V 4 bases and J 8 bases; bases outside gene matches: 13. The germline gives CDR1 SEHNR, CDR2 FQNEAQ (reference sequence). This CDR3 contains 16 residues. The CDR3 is CASSSLGTRGRYEQFF. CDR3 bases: TGTGCCAGCAGCTCCTTAGGGACTAGGGGGAGGTATGAGCAGTTCTTC.

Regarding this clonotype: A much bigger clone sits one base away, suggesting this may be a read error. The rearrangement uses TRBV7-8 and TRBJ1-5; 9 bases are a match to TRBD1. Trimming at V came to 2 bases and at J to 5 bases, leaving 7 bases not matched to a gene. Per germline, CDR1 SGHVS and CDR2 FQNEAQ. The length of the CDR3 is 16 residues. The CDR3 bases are TGTGCCAGCAGCTTACTGGGACAGGGCTCCTATCAGCCCCAGCATTTT. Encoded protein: CASSLLGQGSYQPQHF.

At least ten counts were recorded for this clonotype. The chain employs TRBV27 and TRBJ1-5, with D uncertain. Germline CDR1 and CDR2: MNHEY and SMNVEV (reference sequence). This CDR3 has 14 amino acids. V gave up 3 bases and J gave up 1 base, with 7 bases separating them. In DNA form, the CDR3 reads TGTGCCAGCAGTTTGGCTGCAAGCAATCAGCCCCAGCATTTT. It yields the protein CASSLAASNQPQHF.